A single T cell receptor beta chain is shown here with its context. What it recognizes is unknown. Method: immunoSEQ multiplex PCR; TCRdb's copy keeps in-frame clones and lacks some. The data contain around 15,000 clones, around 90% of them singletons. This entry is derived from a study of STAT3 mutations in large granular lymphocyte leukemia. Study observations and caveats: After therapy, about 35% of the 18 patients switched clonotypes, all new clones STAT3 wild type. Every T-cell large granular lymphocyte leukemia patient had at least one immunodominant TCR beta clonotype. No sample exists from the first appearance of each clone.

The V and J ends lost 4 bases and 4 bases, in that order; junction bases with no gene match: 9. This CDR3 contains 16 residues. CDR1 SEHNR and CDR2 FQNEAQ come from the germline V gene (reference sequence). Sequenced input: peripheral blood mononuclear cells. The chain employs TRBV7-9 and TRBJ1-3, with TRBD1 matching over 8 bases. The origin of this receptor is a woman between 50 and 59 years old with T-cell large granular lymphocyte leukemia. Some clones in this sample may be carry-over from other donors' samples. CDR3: CASSSTTGELGNTIYF. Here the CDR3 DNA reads TGTGCCAGCAGCTCTACGACAGGGGAGTTGGGAAACACCATATATTTT.